The T cell receptor (beta chain) under discussion was sequenced for a study of technical replicates of blood from a handful of donors. Assay: immunoSEQ multiplex PCR; the TCRdb copy retains only in-frame clones and omits some. The sample holds about 70,000 clones, around 97% seen once. V was pared by 4 bases and J by 8 bases, with 16 bases between. The CDR3 is 14 amino acids. Germline lookup yields CDR1 SGHRS and CDR2 YFSETQ. The sequenced sample consisted of T cells isolated from PBMCs. The chain has TRBV5-1 and TRBJ1-3, with D perhaps matching TRBD1 (5 bases). This clonotype originated in a human donor in good health. This CDR3 is CASSTGTSEDTIYF. As DNA, the CDR3 is TGCGCCAGCAGCACGGGGACTTCAGAAGACACCATATATTTT. The full variable domain, with the rest looked up from reference TRBV5-1 and TRBJ1-3, is KAGVTQTPRYLIKTRGQQVTLSCSPISGHRSVSWYQQTPGQGLQFLFEYFSETQRNKGNFPGRFSGRQFSNSRSEMNVSTLELGDSALYLCASSTGTSEDTIYFGEGSWLTVV.